Detailed here is one T cell receptor beta chain. The J segment lost 6 bases and the V segment lost 0 bases, leaving 5 bases of the junction unmatched. This CDR3 is built from 16 residues. The germline V gene encodes CDR1 MNHEY and CDR2 SVGEGT. The entry originates in a study of blood T cell repertoires in COVID-19. In the study overall: Some COVID-19 samples were acute and others convalescent; all came from the United States, Italy and Spain. Nucleic acid was either cDNA or gDNA, and it came from T cells, B-cell-depleted T cells, or PBMCs.

Per the authors' pipeline: Amplification of reference gene primers was used by the study to estimate nucleated cell counts. Only in-frame clones appear in the TCRdb table, and some are missing; sequencing was by immunoSEQ multiplex PCR. The DNA gave D and trimming, while V, J and clone size come from that table. The repertoire holds some 350,000 clones, with around 82% as singletons. The chain recombines TRBV6-2 or TRBV6-3 with TRBJ2-1, with TRBD1 matching over 10 bases. Material: peripheral blood. The TCR comes from a man aged 25-45 years with active or convalescent COVID-19. The CDR3 region is CASSYSWTGGRNEQFF. The CDR3 DNA sequence: TGTGCCAGCAGTTACTCATGGACAGGGGGTCGCAATGAGCAGTTCTTC.